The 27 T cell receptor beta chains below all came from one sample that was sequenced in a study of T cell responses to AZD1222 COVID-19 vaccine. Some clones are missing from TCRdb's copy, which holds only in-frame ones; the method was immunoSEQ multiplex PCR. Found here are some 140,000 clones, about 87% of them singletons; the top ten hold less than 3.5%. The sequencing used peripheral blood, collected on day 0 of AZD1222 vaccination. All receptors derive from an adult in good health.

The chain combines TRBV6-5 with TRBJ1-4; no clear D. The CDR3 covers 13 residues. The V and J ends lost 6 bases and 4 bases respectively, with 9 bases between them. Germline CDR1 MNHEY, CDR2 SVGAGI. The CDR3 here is CASRQTVNEKLFF. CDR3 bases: TGTGCCAGCAGACAGACCGTTAATGAAAAACTGTTTTTT.

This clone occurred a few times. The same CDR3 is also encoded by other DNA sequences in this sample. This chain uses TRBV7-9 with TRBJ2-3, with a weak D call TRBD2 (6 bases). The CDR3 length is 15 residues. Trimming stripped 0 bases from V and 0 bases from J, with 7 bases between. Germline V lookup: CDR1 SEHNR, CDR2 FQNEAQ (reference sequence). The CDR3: CASSLASGSTDTQYF. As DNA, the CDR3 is TGTGCCAGCAGCTTAGCAAGCGGGAGCACAGATACGCAGTATTTT.

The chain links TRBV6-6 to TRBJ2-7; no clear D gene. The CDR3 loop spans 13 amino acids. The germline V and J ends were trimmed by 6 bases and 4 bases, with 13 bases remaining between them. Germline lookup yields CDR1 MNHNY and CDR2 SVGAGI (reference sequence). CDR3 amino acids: CASSPLRVYEQYF. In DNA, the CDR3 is TGTGCCAGCAGCCCCCTTCGCGTGTACGAGCAGTACTTC.

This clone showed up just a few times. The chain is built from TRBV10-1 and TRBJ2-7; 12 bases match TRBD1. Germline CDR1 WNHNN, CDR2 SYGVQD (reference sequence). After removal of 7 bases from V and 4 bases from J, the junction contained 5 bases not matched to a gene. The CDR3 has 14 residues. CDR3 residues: CASTGTGGIYEQYF. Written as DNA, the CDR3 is TGCGCCAGCACTGGGACAGGGGGCATTTACGAGCAGTACTTC.

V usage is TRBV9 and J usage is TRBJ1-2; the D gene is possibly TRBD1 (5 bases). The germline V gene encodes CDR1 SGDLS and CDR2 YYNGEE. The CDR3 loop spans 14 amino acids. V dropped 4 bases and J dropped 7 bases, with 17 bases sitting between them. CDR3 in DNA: TGTGCCAGCAGCCCAGGGCCCGGGGGGTCTGGCTACACCTTC. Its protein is CASSPGPGGSGYTF.

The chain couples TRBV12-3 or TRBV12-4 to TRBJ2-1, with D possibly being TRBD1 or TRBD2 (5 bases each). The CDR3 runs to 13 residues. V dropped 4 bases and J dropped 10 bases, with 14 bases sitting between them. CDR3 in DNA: TGTGCCAGCAGTTCAACTAGGGGCGGCGAGCAGTTCTTC. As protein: CASSSTRGGEQFF.

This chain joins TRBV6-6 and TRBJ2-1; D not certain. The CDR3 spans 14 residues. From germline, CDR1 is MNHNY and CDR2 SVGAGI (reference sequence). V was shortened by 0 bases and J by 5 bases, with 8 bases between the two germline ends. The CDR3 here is CASSYSNTNNEQFF. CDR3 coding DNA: TGTGCCAGCAGTTACTCGAACACCAACAATGAGCAGTTCTTC.

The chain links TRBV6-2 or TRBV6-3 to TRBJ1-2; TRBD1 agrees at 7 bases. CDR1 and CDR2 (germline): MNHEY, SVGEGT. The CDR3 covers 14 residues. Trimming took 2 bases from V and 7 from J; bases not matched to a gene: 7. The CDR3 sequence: CASSYTGEFAGYTF. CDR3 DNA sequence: TGTGCCAGCAGTTACACAGGGGAATTTGCTGGCTACACCTTC.

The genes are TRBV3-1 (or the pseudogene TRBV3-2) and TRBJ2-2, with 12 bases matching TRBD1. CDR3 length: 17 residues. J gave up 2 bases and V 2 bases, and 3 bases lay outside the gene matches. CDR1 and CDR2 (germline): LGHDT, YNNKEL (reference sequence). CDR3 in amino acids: CASSQPGQGANTGELFF. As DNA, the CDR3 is TGTGCCAGCAGCCAACCGGGACAGGGGGCAAACACCGGGGAGCTGTTTTTT.

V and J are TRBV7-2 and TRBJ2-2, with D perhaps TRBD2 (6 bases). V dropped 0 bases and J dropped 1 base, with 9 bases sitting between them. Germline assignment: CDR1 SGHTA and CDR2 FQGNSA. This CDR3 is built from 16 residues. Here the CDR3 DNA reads TGTGCCAGCAGCTTAGCGGCGCGGGGGAACACCGGGGAGCTGTTTTTT. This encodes CASSLAARGNTGELFF.

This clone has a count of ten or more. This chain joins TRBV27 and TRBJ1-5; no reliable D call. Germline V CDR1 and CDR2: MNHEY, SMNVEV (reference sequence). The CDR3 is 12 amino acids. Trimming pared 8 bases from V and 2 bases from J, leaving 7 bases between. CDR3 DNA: TGTGCCAGCCGCCGGGGCAATCAGCCCCAGCATTTT. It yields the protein CASRRGNQPQHF.

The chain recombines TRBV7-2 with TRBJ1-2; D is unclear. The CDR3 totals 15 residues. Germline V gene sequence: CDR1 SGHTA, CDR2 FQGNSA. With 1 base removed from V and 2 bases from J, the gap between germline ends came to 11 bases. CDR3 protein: CASSLGGRKNYGYTF. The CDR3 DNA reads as TGTGCCAGCAGCTTAGGGGGAAGAAAAAACTATGGCTACACCTTC.

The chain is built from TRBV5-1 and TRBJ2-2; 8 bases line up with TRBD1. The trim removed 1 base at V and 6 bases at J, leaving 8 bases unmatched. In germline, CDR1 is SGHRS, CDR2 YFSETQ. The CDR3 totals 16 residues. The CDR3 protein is CASSLFTGGMAGELFF. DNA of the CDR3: TGCGCCAGCAGCTTGTTCACAGGGGGTATGGCCGGGGAGCTGTTTTTT.

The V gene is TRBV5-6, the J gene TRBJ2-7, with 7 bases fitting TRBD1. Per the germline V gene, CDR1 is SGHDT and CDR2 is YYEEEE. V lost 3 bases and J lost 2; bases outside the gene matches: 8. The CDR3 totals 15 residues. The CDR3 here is CASSSVTGYPYEQYF. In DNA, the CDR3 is TGTGCCAGCAGCTCCGTGACAGGGTACCCCTACGAGCAGTACTTC.

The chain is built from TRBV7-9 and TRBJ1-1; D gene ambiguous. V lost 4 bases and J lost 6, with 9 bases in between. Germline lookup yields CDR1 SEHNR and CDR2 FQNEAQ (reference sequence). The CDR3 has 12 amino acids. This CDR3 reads CASSSSVAEAFF. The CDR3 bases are TGTGCCAGCAGCTCAAGTGTGGCTGAAGCTTTCTTT. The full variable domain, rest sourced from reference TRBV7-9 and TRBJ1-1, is DTGVSQNPRHKITKRGQNVTFRCDPISEHNRLYWYRQTLGQGPEFLTYFQNEAQLEKSRLLSDRFSAERPKGSFSTLEIQRTEQGDSAMYLCASSSSVAEAFFGQGTRLTVV.

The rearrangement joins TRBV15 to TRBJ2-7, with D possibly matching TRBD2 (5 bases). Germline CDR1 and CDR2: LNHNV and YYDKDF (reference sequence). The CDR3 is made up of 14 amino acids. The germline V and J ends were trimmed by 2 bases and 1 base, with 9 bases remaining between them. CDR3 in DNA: TGTGCCACCAGCAGACAGCGGTCTTCCTACGAGCAGTACTTC. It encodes CATSRQRSSYEQYF.

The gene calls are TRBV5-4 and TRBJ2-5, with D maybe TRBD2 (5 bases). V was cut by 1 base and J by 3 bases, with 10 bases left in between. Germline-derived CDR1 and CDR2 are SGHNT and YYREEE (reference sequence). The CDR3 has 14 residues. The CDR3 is CASSLHSGKETQYF. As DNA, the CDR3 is TGTGCCAGCAGCTTGCACTCGGGGAAAGAGACCCAGTACTTC.

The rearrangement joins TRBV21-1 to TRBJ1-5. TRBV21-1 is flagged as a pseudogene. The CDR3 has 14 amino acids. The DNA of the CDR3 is TGTGCCAGCAGCAAAACCCGGAGCAATCAGCCCCAGCATTTT. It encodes CASSKTRSNQPQHF.

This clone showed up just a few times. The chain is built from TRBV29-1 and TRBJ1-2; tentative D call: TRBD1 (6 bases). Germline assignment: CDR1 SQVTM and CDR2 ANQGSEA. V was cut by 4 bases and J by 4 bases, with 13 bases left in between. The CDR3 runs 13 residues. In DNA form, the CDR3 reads TGCAGCGTTGTACAGGGAGTCGCCTATGGCTACACCTTC. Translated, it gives CSVVQGVAYGYTF.

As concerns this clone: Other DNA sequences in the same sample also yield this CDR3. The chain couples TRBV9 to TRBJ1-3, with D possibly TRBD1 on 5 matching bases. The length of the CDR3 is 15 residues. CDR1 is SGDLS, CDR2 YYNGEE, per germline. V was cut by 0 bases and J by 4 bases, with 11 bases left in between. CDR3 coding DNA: TGTGCCAGCAGCGTAGGAGGGGCGCAGGGAAACACCATATATTTT. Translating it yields CASSVGGAQGNTIYF. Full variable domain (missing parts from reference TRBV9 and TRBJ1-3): DSGVTQTPKHLITATGQRVTLRCSPRSGDLSVYWYQQSLDQGLQFLIQYYNGEERAKGNILERFSAQQFPDLHSELNLSSLELGDSALYFCASSVGGAQGNTIYFGEGSWLTVV.

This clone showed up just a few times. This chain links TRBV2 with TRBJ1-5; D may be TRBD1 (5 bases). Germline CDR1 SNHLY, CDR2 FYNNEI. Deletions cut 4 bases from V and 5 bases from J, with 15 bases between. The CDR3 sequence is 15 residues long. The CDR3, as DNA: TGTGCCAGCAGTGCGGGACGGCGGCGAGATCAGCCCCAGCATTTT. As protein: CASSAGRRRDQPQHF.

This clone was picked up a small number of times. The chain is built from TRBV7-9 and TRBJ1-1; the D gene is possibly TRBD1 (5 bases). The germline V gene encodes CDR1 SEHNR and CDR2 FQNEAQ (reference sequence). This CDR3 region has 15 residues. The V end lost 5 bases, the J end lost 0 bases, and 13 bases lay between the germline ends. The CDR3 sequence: CASSPRAGMNTEAFF. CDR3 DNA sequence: TGTGCCAGCAGCCCCAGGGCGGGTATGAACACTGAAGCTTTCTTT.

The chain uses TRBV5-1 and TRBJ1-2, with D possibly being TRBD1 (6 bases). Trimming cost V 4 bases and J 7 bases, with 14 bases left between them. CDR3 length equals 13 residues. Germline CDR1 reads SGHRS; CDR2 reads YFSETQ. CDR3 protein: CASSEDSMGGYTF. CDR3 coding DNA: TGCGCCAGCAGCGAGGACAGCATGGGTGGCTACACCTTC.

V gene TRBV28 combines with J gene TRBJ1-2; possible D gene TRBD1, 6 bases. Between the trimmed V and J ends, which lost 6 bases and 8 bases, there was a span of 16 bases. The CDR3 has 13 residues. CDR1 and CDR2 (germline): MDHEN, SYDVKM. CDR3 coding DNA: TGTGCCAGCAGCTCGTCAGGGGCCGGAGGCTACACCTTC. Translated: CASSSSGAGGYTF.

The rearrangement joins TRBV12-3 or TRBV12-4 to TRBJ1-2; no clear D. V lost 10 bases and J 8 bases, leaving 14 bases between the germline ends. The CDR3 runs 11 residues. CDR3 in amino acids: CATQSAGGYTF. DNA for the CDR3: TGTGCCACCCAATCGGCAGGAGGCTACACCTTC.

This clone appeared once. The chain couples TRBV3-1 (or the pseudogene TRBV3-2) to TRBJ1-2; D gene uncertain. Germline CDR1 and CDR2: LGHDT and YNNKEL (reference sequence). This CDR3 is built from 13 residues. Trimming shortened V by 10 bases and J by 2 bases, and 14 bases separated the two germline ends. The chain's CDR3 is CATSLGGNYGYTF. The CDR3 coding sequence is TGTGCCACCTCTCTGGGCGGGAACTATGGCTACACCTTC.

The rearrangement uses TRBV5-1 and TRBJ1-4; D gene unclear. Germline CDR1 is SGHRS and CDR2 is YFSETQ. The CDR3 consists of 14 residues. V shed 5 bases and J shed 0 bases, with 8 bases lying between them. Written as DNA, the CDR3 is TGCGCCAGCAGGGAGGGAACAACTAATGAAAAACTGTTTTTT. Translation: CASREGTTNEKLFF.